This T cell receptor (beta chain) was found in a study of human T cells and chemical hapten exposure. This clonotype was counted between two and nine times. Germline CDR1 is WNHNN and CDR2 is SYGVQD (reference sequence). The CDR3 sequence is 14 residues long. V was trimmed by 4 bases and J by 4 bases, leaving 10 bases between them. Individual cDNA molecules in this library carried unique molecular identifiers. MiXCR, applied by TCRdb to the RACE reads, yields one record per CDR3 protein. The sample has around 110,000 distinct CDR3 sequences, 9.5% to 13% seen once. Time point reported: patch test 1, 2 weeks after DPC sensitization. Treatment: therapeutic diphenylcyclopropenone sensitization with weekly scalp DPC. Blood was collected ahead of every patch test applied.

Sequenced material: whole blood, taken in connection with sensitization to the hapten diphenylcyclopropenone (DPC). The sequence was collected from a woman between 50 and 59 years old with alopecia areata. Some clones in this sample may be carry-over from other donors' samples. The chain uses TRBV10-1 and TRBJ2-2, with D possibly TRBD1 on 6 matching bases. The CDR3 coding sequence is TGCGCCAGCAGTGGACAGGTTTCCACCGGGGAGCTGTTTTTT. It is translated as CASSGQVSTGELFF.